Sequencing of this T cell receptor (beta chain) was carried out in a study of T cells in Graves' hyperthyroidism and ophthalmopathy. Findings of the study overall: Appearing also in blood were most of the thyroid clonotypes expanded above 0.001. Ophthalmopathy, as predicted by the model, came a median 6.5 months after the prediction.

TCR beta CDR3 regions were amplified from RNA transcripts. The TCR CDR3 was amplified in a first-round RT-PCR using the HTBI primer set. One entry per CDR3 protein, called by TCRdb with MiXCR from the multiplex PCR reads. The repertoire consists of about 420,000 distinct CDR3 sequences, with roughly an eighth occurring once and the leading ten covering 5% to 6%. The length of the CDR3 is 17 residues. Germline V gene lookup returns CDR1 LNHNV and CDR2 YYDKDF (reference sequence). Trimming pared 4 bases from V and 0 bases from J, leaving 16 bases between. It was uncontrolled infection, other autoimmune disease, pregnancy or lactation that excluded patients. The study based diagnoses on clinical symptoms, serum thyroxine and TRAb, thyroid ultrasound and orbital computed tomography. This clonotype was counted a few times. Its target is unknown.

V is TRBV15 and J is TRBJ1-5, with a weak D call TRBD1 (6 bases). Sequences were obtained from blood. The source of this sequence is a woman under 30 with Graves' hyperthyroidism. CDR3 nucleotides: TGTGCCACCAGCATAGAATTGGGGGGGCGTAGCAATCAGCCCCAGCATTTT. Encoded protein: CATSIELGGRSNQPQHF.